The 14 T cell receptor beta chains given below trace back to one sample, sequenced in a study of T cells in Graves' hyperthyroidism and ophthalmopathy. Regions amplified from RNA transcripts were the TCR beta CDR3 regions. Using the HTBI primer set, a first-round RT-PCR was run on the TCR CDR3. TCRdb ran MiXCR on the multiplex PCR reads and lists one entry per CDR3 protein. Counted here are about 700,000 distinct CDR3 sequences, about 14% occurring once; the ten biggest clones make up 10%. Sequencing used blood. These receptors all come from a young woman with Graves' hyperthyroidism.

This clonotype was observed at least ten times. CDR3: CSASAESGDKQFF. The DNA of the CDR3 is TGCAGTGCTAGTGCTGAAAGCGGGGACAAGCAGTTCTTC. This chain connects TRBV20-1 to TRBJ2-1; maybe TRBD2 (7 bases). The germline V gene encodes CDR1 DFQATT and CDR2 SNEGSKA (reference sequence). Trimming removed 3 bases from V and 11 bases from J, with 17 bases in between. The CDR3 has 13 residues.

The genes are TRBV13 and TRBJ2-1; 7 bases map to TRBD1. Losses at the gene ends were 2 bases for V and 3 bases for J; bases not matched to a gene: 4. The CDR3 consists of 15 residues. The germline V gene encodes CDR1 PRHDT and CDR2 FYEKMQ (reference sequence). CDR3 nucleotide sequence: TGTGCCAGCAGCTTAACAGGGGCCGACTACAATGAGCAGTTCTTC. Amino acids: CASSLTGADYNEQFF.

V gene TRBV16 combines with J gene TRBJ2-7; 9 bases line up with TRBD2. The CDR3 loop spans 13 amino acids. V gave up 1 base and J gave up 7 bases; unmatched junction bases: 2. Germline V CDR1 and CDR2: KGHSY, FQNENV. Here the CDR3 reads CASSQLTSGEQYF. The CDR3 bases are TGTGCCAGCAGCCAATTGACTAGCGGTGAGCAGTACTTC.

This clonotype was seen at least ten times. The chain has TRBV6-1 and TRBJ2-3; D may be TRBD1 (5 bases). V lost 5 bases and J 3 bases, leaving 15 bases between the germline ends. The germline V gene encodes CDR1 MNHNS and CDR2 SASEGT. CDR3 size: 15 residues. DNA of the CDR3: TGTGCCAGCAGTCCCTACAGGTTTCGGACAGATACGCAGTATTTT. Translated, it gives CASSPYRFRTDTQYF.

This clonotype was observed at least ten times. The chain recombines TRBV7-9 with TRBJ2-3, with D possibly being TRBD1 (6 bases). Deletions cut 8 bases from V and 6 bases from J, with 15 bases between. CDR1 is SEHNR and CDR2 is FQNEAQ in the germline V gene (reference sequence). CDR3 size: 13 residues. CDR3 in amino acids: CASQGNPGDTQYF. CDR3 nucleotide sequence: TGTGCCAGCCAGGGGAACCCGGGGGATACGCAGTATTTT. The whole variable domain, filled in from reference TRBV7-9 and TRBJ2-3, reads DTGVSQNPRHKITKRGQNVTFRCDPISEHNRLYWYRQTLGQGPEFLTYFQNEAQLEKSRLLSDRFSAERPKGSFSTLEIQRTEQGDSAMYLCASQGNPGDTQYFGPGTRLTVL.

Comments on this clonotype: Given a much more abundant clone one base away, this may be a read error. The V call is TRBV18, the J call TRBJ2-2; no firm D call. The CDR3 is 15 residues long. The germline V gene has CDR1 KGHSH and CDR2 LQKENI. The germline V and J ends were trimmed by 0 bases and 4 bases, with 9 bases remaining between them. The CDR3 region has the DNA TGTGCCAGCTCACCACCGCCAGAGATCACCGGGGAGCTGTTTTTT. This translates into CASSPPPEITGELFF.

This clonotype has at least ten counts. In DNA, the CDR3 is TGTGCCAGCTCACCAGACAGGCAGCGCGAGCAGTACTTC. Translation: CASSPDRQREQYF. This chain joins TRBV18 and TRBJ2-7; possibly TRBD1 for D (6 bases). Germline V gene data show CDR1 as KGHSH and CDR2 as LQKENI. With 2 bases removed from V and 6 bases from J, the gap between germline ends came to 11 bases. This CDR3 spans 13 amino acids.

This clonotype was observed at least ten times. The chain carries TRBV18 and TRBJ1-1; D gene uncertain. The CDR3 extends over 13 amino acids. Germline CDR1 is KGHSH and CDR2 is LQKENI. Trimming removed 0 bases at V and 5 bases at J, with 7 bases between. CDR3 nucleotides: TGTGCCAGCTCACCACCGGGAAAAACTGAAGCTTTCTTT. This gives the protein CASSPPGKTEAFF.

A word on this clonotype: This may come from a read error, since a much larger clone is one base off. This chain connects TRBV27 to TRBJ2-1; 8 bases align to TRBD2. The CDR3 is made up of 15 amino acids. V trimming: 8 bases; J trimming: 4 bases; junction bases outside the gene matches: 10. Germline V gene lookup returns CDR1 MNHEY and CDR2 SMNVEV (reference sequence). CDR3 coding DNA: TGTGCCAGCCGTACCCCGGGACTAGAATACAATGAGCAGTTCTTC. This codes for CASRTPGLEYNEQFF.

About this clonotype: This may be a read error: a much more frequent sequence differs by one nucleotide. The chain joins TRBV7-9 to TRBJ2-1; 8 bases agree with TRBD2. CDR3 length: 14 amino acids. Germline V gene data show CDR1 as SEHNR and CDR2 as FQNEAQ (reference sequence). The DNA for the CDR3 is TGTGCCAGCAGCTTAAGCGGGAGTGGCAATAAGCAGTTCTTC. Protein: CASSLSGSGNKQFF.

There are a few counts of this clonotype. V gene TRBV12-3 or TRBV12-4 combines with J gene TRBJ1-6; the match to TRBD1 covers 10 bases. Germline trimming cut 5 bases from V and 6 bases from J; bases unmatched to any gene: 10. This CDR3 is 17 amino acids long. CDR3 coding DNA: TGTGCCAGCAGTCCGAGGACAGGGGGGACATTTAATTCACCCCTCCACTTT. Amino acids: CASSPRTGGTFNSPLHF.

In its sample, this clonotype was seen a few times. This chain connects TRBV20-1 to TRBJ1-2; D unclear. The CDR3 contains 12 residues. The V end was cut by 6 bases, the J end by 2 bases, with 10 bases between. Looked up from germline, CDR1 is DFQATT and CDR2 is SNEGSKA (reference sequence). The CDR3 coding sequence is TGCAGTGCCCCCATTAGGAACTATGGCTACACCTTC. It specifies CSAPIRNYGYTF.

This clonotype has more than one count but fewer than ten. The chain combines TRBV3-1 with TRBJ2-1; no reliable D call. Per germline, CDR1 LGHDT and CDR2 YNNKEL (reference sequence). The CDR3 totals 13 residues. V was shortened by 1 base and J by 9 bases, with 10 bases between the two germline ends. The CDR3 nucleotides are TGTGCCAGCAGCCAAGTGCAGGCCAGTGAGCAGTTCTTC. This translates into CASSQVQASEQFF.

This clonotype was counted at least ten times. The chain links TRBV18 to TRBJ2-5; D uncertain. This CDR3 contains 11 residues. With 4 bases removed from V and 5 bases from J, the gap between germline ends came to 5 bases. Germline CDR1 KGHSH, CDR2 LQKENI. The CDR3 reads CASSQPETQYF. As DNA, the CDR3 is TGTGCCAGCTCACAGCCGGAGACCCAGTACTTC.